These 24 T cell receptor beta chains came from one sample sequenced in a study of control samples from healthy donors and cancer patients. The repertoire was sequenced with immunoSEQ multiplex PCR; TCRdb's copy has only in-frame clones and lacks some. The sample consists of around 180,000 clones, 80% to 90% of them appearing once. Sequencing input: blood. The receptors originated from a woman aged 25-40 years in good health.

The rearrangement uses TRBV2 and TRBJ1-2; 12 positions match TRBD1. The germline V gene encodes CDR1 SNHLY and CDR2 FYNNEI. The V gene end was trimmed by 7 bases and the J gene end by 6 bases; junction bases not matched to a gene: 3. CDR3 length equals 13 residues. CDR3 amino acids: CASTGTGGHGYTF. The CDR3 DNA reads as TGTGCCAGCACCGGGACAGGGGGCCATGGCTACACCTTC.

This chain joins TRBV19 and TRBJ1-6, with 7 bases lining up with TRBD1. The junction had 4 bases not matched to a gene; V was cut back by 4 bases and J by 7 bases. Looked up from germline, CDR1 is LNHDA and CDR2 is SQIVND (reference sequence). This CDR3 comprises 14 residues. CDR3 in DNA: TGTGCCAGTAGTACCGGGACAGTAAATTCACCCCTCCACTTT. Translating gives CASSTGTVNSPLHF. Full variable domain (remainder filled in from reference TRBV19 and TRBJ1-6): DGGITQSPKYLFRKEGQNVTLSCEQNLNHDAMYWYRQDPGQGLRLIYYSQIVNDFQKGDIAEGYSVSREKKESFPLTVTSAQKNPTAFYLCASSTGTVNSPLHFGNGTRLTVT.

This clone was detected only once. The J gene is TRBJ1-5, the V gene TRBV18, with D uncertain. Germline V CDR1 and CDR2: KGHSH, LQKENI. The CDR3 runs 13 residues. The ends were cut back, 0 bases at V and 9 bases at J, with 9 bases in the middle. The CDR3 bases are TGTGCCAGCTCACCACCCCTAGCGGGGCCCCAGCATTTT. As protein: CASSPPLAGPQHF.

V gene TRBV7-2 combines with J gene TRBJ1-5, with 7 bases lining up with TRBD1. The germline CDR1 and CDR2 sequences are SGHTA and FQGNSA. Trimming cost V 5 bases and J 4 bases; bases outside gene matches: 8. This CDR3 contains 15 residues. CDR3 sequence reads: CASSPETGINQPQHF. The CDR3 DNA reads TGTGCCAGCAGCCCTGAGACAGGGATAAATCAGCCCCAGCATTTT.

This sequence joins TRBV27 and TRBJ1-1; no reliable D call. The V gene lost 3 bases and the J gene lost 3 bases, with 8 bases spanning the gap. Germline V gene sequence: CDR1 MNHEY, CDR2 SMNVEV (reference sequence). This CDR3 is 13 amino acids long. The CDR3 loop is CASSFRRYTEAFF. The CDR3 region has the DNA TGTGCCAGCAGTTTCCGCCGGTACACTGAAGCTTTCTTT.

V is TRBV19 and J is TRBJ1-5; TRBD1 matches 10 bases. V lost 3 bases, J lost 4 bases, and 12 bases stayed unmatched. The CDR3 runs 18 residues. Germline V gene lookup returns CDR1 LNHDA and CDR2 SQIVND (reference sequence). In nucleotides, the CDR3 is TGTGCCAGTAGTATTATGACAGGGGGCGCTTCGCCTAATCAGCCCCAGCATTTT. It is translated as CASSIMTGGASPNQPQHF.

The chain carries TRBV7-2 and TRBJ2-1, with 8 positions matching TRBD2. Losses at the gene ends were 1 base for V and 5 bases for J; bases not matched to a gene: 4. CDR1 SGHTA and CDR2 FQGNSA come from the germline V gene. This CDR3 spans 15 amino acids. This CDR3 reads CASSLGTSRNNEQFF. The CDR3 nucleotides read TGTGCCAGCAGCTTAGGGACTAGCAGAAACAATGAGCAGTTCTTC.

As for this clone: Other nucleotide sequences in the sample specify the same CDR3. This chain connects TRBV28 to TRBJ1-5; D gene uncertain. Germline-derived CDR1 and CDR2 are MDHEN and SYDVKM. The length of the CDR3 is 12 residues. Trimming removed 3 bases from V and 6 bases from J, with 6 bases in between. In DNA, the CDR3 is TGTGCCAGCAGTTTGAAGGGTCAGCCCCAGCATTTT. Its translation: CASSLKGQPQHF.

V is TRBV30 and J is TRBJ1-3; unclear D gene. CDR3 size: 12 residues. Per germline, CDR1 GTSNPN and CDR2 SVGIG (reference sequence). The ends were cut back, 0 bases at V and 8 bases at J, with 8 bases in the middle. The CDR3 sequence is CAWSVSADTIYF. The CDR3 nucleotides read TGTGCCTGGAGTGTTTCTGCGGACACCATATATTTT.

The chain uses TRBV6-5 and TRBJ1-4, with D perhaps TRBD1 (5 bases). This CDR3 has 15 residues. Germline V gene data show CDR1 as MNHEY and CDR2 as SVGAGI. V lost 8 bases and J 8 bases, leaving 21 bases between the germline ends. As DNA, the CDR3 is TGTGCCAGCTCACCCTACGGCAGGGCCGGCGAAAAACTGTTTTTT. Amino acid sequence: CASSPYGRAGEKLFF.

In DNA, the CDR3 is TGCGCCAGCAGCGATCTTTTAGGGTCCTTAAACACTGAAGCTTTCTTT. Amino acid sequence: CASSDLLGSLNTEAFF. J is TRBJ1-1 and V is TRBV5-1; D gene ambiguous. V was shortened by 4 bases and J by 2 bases, with 18 bases between the two germline ends. This CDR3 region has 16 residues. The germline gives CDR1 SGHRS, CDR2 YFSETQ.

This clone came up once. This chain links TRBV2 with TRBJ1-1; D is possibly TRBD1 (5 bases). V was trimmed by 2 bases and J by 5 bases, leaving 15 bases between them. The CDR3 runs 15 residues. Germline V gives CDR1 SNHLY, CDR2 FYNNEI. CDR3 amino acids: CASSETTGGWTEAFF. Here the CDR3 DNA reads TGTGCCAGCAGTGAAACCACCGGGGGGTGGACTGAAGCTTTCTTT. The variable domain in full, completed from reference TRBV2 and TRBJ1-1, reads EPEVTQTPSHQVTQMGQEVILRCVPISNHLYFYWYRQILGQKVEFLVSFYNNEISEKSEIFDDQFSVERPDGSNFTLKIRSTKLEDSAMYFCASSETTGGWTEAFFGQGTRLTVV.

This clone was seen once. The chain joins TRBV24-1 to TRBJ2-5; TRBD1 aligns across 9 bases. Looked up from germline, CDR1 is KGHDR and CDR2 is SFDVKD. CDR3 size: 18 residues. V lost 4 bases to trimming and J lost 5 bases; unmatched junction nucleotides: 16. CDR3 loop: CATSDVPGQGTGWETQYF. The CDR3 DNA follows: TGTGCCACCAGTGACGTCCCGGGACAGGGTACTGGCTGGGAGACCCAGTACTTC.

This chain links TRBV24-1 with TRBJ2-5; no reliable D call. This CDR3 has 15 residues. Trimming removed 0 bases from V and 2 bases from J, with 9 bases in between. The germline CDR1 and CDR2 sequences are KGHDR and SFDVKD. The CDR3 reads CATSDLNPQQETQYF. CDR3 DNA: TGTGCCACCAGTGATTTGAATCCCCAACAAGAGACCCAGTACTTC.

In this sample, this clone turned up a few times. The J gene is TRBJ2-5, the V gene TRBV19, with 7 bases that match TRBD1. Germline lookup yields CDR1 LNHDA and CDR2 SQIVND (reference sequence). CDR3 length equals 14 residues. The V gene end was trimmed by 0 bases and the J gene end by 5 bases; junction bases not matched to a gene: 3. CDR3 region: CASSIDPRGETQYF. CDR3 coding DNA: TGTGCCAGTAGTATAGATCCCAGGGGGGAGACCCAGTACTTC.

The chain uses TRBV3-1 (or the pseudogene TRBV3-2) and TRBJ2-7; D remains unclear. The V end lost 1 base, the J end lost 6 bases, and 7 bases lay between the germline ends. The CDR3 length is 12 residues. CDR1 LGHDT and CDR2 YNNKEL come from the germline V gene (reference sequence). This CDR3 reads CASSQVPVEQYF. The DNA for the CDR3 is TGTGCCAGCAGCCAAGTCCCCGTCGAGCAGTACTTC.

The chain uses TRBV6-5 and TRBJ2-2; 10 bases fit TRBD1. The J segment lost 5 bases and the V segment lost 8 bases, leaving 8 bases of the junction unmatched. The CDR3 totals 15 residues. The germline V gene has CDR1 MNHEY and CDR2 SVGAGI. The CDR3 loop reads CASASGGQGTGELFF. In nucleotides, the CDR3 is TGTGCCAGCGCTTCCGGGGGACAGGGGACCGGGGAGCTGTTTTTT.

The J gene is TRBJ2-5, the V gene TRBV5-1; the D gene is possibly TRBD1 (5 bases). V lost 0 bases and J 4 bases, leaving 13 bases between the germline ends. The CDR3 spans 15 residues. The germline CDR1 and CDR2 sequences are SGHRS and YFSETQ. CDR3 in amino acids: CASSLANSRGETQYF. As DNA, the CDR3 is TGCGCCAGCAGCTTGGCCAACAGTAGGGGAGAGACCCAGTACTTC.

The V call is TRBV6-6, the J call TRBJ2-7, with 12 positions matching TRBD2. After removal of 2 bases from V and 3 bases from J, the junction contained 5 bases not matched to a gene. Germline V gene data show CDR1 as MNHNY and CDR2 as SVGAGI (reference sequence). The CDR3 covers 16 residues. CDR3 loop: CASSYPRTSGIYEQYF. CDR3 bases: TGTGCCAGCAGTTACCCTAGGACTAGCGGGATCTACGAGCAGTACTTC.

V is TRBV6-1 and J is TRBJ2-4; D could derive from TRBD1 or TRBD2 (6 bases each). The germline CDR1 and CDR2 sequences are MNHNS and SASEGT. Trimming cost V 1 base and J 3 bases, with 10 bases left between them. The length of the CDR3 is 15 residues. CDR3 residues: CASSEVKGGKNIQYF. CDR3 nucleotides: TGTGCCAGCAGTGAAGTCAAGGGGGGCAAAAACATTCAGTACTTC.

The CDR3 loop is CASSLQAGVRLNEQYF. The CDR3 DNA reads as TGTGCCAGCAGCCTACAAGCGGGAGTTCGTTTGAACGAGCAGTACTTC. The chain links TRBV7-2 to TRBJ2-7; 8 bases agree with TRBD2. The CDR3 length is 16 residues. In germline, CDR1 is SGHTA, CDR2 FQGNSA. V was pared by 5 bases and J by 5 bases, with 14 bases of the junction left unmatched.

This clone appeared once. The CDR3 here is CASSLVGEETQYF. For the CDR3, the DNA is TGTGCCAGCAGCTTAGTAGGCGAAGAGACCCAGTACTTC. J is TRBJ2-5 and V is TRBV7-9; D unclear. Germline CDR1 and CDR2: SEHNR and FQNEAQ (reference sequence). The CDR3 loop spans 13 amino acids. V was shortened by 1 base and J by 3 bases, with 6 bases between the two germline ends.

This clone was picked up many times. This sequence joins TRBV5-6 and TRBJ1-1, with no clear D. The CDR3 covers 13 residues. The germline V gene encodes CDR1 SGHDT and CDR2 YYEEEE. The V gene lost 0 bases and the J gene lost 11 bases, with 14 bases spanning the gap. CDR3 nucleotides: TGTGCCAGCAGCTTGGCCGAGGGAGCGGGGGCTTTCTTT. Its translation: CASSLAEGAGAFF.

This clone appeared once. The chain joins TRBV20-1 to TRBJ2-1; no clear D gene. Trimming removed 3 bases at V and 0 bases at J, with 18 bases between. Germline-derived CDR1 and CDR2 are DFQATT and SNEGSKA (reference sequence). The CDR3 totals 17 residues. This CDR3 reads CSASFERLHNSYNEQFF. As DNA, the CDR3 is TGCAGTGCTAGTTTCGAGCGACTCCATAACTCCTACAATGAGCAGTTCTTC.